Here is one T cell receptor beta chain with its context. The sample belongs to a study of T cells in Graves' hyperthyroidism and ophthalmopathy. TCR beta CDR3 region amplification was performed from RNA transcripts. HTBI primers drove first-round RT-PCR of the TCR CDR3. In TCRdb, the multiplex PCR reads were re-called with MiXCR into one record per CDR3 protein. The table shows about 500,000 distinct CDR3 sequences, with 16% occurring only once. Each 10 ml fresh peripheral blood draw supplied the PBMCs. V lost 5 bases and J lost 1, with 14 bases in between. This CDR3 comprises 15 residues. Germline loops: CDR1 MDHEN, CDR2 SYDVKM.

The sequence derives from a woman younger than 30 with Graves' hyperthyroidism. The V and J genes are TRBV28 and TRBJ1-1; weak D call: TRBD1 (5 bases). Sequencing was done on a sample of blood. CDR3 in amino acids: CASSPAGLSNTEAFF. The CDR3 nucleotides read TGTGCCAGCAGTCCGGCGGGACTTTCGAACACTGAAGCTTTCTTT.